This is a list of T cell receptor beta chains from one sample in a study of technical replicates of blood from a handful of donors. Profiled with immunoSEQ multiplex PCR; TCRdb holds only in-frame clones, not every one. Of about 84,000 clones listed, roughly 98% are singletons. The sample taken for sequencing was T cells isolated from PBMCs. The receptors originated from a human donor in good health. Each CDR3 is given with its conserved first and last residue. D genes are given only for firm matches. Expanded clones are given a class, and other clones once, few, many or no size at all.

V: TRBV18; size: .; J: TRBJ2-7; D: TRBD2; DNA: TGTGCCAGCTCATCAATAGGACTAGCCGAGCAGTACTTC; CDR3: CASSSIGLAEQYF
V: TRBV28; size: .; J: TRBJ2-2; D: .; DNA: TGTGCGACTATGAGGGCCACCGGGGAGCTGTTTTTT; CDR3: CATMRATGELFF
V: TRBV30; size: .; J: TRBJ1-6; D: TRBD1; DNA: TGTGCCTCACGGACAGGGGGTTTGCCCCTCCACTTT; CDR3: CASRTGGLPLHF
V: TRBV4-2; size: once; J: TRBJ2-7; D: TRBD2; DNA: TGTGCCAGCAGCCCGAATAGCGGGAACTACTACGAGCAGTACTTC; CDR3: CASSPNSGNYYEQYF
V: TRBV6-6; size: .; J: TRBJ2-7; D: TRBD2; DNA: TGTGCCAGCAGTTATTCGTTACTAGCGGAAGGTTACGAGCAGTACTTC; CDR3: CASSYSLLAEGYEQYF
V: TRBV5-4; size: .; J: TRBJ2-7; D: TRBD2; DNA: TGTGCCAGCAGCTCAATAGCGGGAAGCTCCTACGAGCAGTACTTC; CDR3: CASSSIAGSSYEQYF
V: TRBV29-1; size: .; J: TRBJ2-7; D: TRBD2; DNA: TGCAGCGTTGAAGATGTATCTAGCGGGAGTTCCTACGAGCAGTACTTC; CDR3: CSVEDVSSGSSYEQYF
V: TRBV9; size: .; J: TRBJ1-1; D: .; DNA: TGTGCCAGCAGCGGCCGTCAGGGCTACACTGAAGCTTTCTTT; CDR3: CASSGRQGYTEAFF
V: TRBV2; size: once; J: TRBJ1-5; D: TRBD1; DNA: TGTGCCAGCAGTGGACAGGGCCTTAGCAATCAGCCCCAGCATTTT; CDR3: CASSGQGLSNQPQHF
V: TRBV28; size: once; J: TRBJ2-1; D: .; DNA: TGTGCCAGCAGTTTTCTGGGCTTGAATAATGAGCAGTTCTTC; CDR3: CASSFLGLNNEQFF